Below, one T cell receptor beta chain is given with its context. Its antigen remains unknown. These data originate in a study of beta chain features in type 1 diabetes. Study-wide results and limits: Moderately but significantly shorter TCRB CDR3s were found in Type 1 diabetes patients in all four CD4+ subsets. PCR, the amplification step, might favor shorter templates, equally in patients and controls. Using cDNA template may skew counts toward highly expressing activated cells. HLA effects on TCRB rearrangement stayed unresolved here.

Germline V gene lookup returns CDR1 MNHNS and CDR2 SASEGT. The trim removed 9 bases at V and 6 bases at J, leaving 8 bases unmatched. The CDR3 contains 14 residues. Expressed TCRB transcripts were sequenced because the isolated RNA had all been reverse transcribed beforehand. The table came from immunoSEQ multiplex PCR; TCRdb's copy has only in-frame clones and leaves some out. The table lists 900,000 or so clones, 17% of them singletons. V is TRBV6-1 and J is TRBJ2-2, with TRBD1 matching 9 bases. Sequencing was performed on naive CD4+ T cells from blood. This receptor was identified in a woman aged 18-29 years in good health. The CDR3 nucleotides are TGTGCCAGTCTGGACAGGGGCTTCTCCGGGGAGCTGTTTTTT. Translation: CASLDRGFSGELFF.